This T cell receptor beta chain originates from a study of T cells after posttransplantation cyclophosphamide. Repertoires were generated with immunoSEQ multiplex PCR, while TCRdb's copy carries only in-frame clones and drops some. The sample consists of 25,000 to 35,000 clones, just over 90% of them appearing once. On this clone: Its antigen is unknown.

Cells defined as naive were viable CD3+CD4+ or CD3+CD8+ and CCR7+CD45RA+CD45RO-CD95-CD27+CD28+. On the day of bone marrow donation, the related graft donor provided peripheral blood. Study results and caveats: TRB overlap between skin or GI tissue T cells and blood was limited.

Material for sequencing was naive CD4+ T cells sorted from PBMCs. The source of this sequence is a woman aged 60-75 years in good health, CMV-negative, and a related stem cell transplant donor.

CDR3 protein: CASSDRFGEQFF. Written as DNA, the CDR3 is TGCGCCAGCAGTGACAGGTTTGGTGAGCAGTTCTTC. J is TRBJ2-1 and V is TRBV10-1, with D uncertain. Looked up from germline, CDR1 is WNHNN and CDR2 is SYGVQD (reference sequence). The ends were cut back, 3 bases at V and 9 bases at J, with 9 bases in the middle. This CDR3 contains 12 residues.